Shown below are 4 T cell receptor beta chains from a single sample sequenced in a study of blood T cells in healthy people across ages. A second PCR of about 7 to 11 cycles used a sample-barcoded 5' primer and a J-beta primer mix. One entry per CDR3 protein results from TCRdb running MiXCR on the 5' RACE reads. The data contain 650,000 to 950,000 distinct CDR3 sequences, around 45% of them singletons. Sequencing used blood. The receptors shown here come from a man in his 60s in good health.

The chain employs TRBV27 and TRBJ2-3; 8 bases agree with TRBD2. Germline V lookup: CDR1 MNHEY, CDR2 SMNVEV (reference sequence). This CDR3 contains 16 residues. The V gene end was trimmed by 2 bases and the J gene end by 0 bases; junction bases not matched to a gene: 4. CDR3 DNA sequence: TGTGCCAGCAGTTTAGGTCGGGGGGGGAGCACAGATACGCAGTATTTT. This codes for CASSLGRGGSTDTQYF.

The table lists this clonotype with many counts. The chain joins TRBV4-1 to TRBJ1-2; 10 bases map to TRBD1. Losses at the gene ends were 2 bases for V and 3 bases for J; bases not matched to a gene: 3. The germline V gene has CDR1 MGHRA and CDR2 YSYEKL. The CDR3 totals 15 residues. In nucleotides, the CDR3 is TGCGCCAGCAGCCAAATGACAGGGGGCGACTATGGCTACACCTTC. Amino acid sequence: CASSQMTGGDYGYTF.

The genes are TRBV30 and TRBJ1-5, with D unresolved. Germline loops: CDR1 GTSNPN, CDR2 SVGIG (reference sequence). The CDR3 runs to 16 residues. V shed 0 bases and J shed 0 bases, with 12 bases lying between them. The CDR3 spells CAWSVRGPYSNQPQHF. The CDR3 DNA reads as TGTGCCTGGAGTGTACGAGGGCCCTATAGCAATCAGCCCCAGCATTTT. Variable domain in full (rest from reference TRBV30 and TRBJ1-5): SQTIHQWPATLVQPVGSPLSLECTVEGTSNPNLYWYRQAAGRGLQLLFYSVGIGQISSEVPQNLSASRPQDRQFILSSKKLLLSDSGFYLCAWSVRGPYSNQPQHFGDGTRLSIL.

The chain is built from TRBV6-2 or TRBV6-3 and TRBJ2-5; D perhaps matches TRBD2 (5 bases). With 5 bases removed from V and 11 bases from J, the gap between germline ends came to 18 bases. Germline V gene sequence: CDR1 MNHEY, CDR2 SVGEGT. This CDR3 has 13 amino acids. The CDR3 coding sequence is TGTGCCAGCAGTCTTTTTATAGCGACCTTGCAGTACTTC. It is translated as CASSLFIATLQYF.